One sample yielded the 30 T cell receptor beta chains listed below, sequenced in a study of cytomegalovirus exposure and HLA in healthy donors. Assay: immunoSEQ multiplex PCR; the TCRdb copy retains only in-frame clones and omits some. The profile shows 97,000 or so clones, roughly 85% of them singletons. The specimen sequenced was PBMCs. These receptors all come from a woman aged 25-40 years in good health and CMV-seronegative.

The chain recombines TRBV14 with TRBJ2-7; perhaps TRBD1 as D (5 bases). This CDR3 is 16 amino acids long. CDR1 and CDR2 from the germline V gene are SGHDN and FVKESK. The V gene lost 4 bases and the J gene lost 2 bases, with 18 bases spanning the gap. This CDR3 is CASSRTVGRAPYEQYF. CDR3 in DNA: TGTGCCAGCAGCCGAACGGTGGGCAGGGCTCCCTACGAGCAGTACTTC.

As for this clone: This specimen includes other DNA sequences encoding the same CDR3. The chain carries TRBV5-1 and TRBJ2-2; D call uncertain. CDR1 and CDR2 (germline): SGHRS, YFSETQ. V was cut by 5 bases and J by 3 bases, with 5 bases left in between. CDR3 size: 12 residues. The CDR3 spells CASSPDTGELFF. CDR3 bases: TGCGCCAGCAGTCCCGACACCGGGGAGCTGTTTTTT.

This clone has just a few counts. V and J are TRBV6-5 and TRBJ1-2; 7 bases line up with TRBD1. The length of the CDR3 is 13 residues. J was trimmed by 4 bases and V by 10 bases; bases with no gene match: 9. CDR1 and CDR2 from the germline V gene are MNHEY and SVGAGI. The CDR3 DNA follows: TGTGCCACCGCACCGGGACAGATCTATGGCTACACCTTC. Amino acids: CATAPGQIYGYTF.

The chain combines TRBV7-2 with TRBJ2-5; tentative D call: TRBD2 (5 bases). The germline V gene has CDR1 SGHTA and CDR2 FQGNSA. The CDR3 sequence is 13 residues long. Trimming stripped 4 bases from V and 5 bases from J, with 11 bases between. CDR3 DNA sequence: TGTGCCAGCAGCTCGGACTCGATGGAGACCCAGTACTTC. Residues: CASSSDSMETQYF.

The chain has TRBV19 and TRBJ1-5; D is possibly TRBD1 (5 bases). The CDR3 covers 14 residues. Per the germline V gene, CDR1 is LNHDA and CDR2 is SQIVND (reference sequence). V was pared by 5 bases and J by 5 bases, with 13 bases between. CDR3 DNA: TGTGCCAGTAGTTTTTCGGGCAGGGATCAGCCCCAGCATTTT. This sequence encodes CASSFSGRDQPQHF.

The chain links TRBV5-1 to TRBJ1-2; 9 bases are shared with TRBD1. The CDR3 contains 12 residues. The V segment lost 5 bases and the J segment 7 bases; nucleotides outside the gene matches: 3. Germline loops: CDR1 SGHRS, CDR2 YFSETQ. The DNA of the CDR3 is TGCGCCAGCAGGAGGACAGGGGTTGGCTACACCTTC. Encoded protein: CASRRTGVGYTF.

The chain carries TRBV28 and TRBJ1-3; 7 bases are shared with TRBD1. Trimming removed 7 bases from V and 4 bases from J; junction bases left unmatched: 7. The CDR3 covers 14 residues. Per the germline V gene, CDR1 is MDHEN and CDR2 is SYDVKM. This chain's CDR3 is CASTETGRGNTIYF. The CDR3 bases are TGTGCCAGCACCGAGACAGGGCGGGGAAACACCATATATTTT.

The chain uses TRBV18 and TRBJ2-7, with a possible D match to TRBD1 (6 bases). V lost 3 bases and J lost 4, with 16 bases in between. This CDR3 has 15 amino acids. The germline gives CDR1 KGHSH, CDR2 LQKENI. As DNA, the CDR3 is TGTGCCAGCTCACCCGAACAGGGTTTTCGGTACGAGCAGTACTTC. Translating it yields CASSPEQGFRYEQYF. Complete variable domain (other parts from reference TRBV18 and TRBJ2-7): NAGVMQNPRHLVRRRGQEARLRCSPMKGHSHVYWYRQLPEEGLKFMVYLQKENIIDESGMPKERFSAEFPKEGPSILRIQQVVRGDSAAYFCASSPEQGFRYEQYFGPGTRLTVT.

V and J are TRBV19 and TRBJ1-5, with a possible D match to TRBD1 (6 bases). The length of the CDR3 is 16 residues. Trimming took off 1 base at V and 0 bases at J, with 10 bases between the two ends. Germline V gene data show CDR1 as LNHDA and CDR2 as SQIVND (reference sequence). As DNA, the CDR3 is TGTGCCAGTAGTATAGTTACAGGGCCTAGCAATCAGCCCCAGCATTTT. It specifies CASSIVTGPSNQPQHF.

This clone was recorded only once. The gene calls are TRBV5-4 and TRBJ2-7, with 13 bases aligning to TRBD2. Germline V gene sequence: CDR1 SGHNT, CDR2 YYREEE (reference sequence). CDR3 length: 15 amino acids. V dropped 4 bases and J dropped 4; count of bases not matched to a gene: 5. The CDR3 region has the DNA TGTGCCAGCAGCCCGGGGACTAGCGGGATTTACGAGCAGTACTTC. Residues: CASSPGTSGIYEQYF.

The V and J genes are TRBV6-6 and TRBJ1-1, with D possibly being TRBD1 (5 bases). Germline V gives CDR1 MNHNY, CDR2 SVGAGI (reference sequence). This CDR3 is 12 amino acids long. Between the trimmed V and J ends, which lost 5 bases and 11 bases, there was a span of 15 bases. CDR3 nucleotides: TGTGCCAGCAGTCTCCAGGGCCCCGGGGCTTTCTTT. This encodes CASSLQGPGAFF.

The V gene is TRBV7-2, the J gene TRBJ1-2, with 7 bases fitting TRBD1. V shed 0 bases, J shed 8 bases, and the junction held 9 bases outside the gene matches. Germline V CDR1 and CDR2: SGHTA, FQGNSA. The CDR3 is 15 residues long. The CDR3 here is CASSLAWAGGNGYTF. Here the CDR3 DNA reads TGTGCCAGCAGCTTAGCTTGGGCAGGGGGTAACGGCTACACCTTC. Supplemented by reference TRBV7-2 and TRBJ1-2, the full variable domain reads GAGVSQSPSNKVTEKGKDVELRCDPISGHTALYWYRQSLGQGLEFLIYFQGNSAPDKSGLPSDRFSAERTGGSVSTLTIQRTQQEDSAVYLCASSLAWAGGNGYTFGSGTRLTVV.

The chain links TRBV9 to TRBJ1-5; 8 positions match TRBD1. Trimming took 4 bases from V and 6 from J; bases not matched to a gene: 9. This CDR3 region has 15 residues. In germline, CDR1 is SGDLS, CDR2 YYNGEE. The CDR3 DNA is TGTGCCAGCAGCAGCGGACAGGGAGGGCTTCAGCCCCAGCATTTT. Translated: CASSSGQGGLQPQHF.

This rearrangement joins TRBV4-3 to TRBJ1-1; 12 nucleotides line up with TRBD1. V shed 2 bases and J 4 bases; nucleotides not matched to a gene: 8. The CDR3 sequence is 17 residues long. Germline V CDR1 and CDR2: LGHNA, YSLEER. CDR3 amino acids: CASSQPAGTGGSTEAFF. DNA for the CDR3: TGCGCCAGCAGCCAACCTGCCGGGACAGGGGGCAGCACTGAAGCTTTCTTT.

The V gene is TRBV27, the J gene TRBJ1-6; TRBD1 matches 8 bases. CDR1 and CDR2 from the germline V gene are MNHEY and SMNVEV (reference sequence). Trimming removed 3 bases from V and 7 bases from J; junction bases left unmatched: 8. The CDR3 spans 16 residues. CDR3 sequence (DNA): TGTGCCAGCAGTTTTTCAGGGGGCATTGGCAATTCACCCCTCCACTTT. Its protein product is CASSFSGGIGNSPLHF.

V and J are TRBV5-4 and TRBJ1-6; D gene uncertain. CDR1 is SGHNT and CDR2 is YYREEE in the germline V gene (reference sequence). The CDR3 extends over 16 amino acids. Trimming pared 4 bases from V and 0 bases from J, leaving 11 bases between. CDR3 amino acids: CASSALLSSYNSPLHF. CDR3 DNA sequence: TGTGCCAGCAGCGCACTTCTGAGCTCCTATAATTCACCCCTCCACTTT.

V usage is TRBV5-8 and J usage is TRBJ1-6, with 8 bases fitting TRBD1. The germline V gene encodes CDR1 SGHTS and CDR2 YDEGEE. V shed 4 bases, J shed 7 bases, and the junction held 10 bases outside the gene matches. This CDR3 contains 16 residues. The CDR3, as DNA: TGTGCCAGCAGCCCAGGACAGGGAGCTCTAAATTCACCCCTCCACTTT. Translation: CASSPGQGALNSPLHF.

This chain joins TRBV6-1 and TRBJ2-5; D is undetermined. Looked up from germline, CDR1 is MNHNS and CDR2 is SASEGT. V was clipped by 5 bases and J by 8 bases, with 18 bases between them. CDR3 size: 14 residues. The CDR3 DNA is TGTGCCAGCAGTTTTCCACCGGAGAAAGCTACCCAGTACTTC. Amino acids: CASSFPPEKATQYF.

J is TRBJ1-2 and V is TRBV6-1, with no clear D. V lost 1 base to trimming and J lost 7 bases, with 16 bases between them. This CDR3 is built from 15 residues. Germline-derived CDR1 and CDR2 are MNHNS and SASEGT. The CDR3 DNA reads TGTGCCAGCAGTGAAGGCGGGCGGGCATTGGTTGGCTACACCTTC. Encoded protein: CASSEGGRALVGYTF.

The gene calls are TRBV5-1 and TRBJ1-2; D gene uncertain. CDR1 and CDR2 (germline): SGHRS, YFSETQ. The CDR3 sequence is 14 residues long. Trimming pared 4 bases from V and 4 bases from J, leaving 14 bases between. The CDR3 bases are TGCGCCAGCAGCGAGGGCGGGGTGGGCTATGGCTACACCTTC. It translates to CASSEGGVGYGYTF.

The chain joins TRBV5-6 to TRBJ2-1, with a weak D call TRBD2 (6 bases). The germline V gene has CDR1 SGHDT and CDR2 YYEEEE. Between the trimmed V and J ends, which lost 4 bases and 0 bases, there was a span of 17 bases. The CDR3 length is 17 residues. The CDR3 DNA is TGTGCCAGCAGCATTTGGACTAAGCCATACTCCTACAATGAGCAGTTCTTC. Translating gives CASSIWTKPYSYNEQFF.

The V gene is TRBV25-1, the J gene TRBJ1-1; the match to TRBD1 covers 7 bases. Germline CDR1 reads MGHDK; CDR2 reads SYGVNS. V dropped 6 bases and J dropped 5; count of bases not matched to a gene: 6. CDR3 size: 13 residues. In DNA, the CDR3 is TGTGCCAGCAGAGACAGGGCGAGGACTGAAGCTTTCTTT. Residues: CASRDRARTEAFF.

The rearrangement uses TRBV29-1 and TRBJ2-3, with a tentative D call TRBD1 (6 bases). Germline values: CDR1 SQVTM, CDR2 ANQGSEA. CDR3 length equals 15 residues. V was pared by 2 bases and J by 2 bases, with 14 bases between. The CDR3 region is CSVEMGQGFTDTQYF. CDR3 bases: TGCAGCGTTGAAATGGGCCAGGGGTTCACAGATACGCAGTATTTT.

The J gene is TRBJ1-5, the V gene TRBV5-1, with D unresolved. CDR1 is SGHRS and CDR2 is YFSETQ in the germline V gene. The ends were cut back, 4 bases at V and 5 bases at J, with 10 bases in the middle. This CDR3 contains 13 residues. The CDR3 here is CASSPRGDQPQHF. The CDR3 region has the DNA TGCGCCAGCAGCCCCCGCGGTGATCAGCCCCAGCATTTT.

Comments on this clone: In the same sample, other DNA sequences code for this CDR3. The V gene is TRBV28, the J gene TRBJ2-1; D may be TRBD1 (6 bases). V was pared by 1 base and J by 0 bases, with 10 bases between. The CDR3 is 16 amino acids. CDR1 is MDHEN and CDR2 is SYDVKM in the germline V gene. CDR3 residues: CASSLLGGSSYNEQFF. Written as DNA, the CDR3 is TGTGCCAGCAGTTTATTAGGGGGAAGCTCCTACAATGAGCAGTTCTTC.

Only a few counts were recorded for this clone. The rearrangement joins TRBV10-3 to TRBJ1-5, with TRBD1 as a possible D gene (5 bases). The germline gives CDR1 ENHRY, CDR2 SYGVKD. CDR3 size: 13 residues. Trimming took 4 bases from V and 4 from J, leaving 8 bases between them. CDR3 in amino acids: CAISVAGNQPQHF. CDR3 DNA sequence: TGTGCCATCAGTGTCGCAGGGAATCAGCCCCAGCATTTT.

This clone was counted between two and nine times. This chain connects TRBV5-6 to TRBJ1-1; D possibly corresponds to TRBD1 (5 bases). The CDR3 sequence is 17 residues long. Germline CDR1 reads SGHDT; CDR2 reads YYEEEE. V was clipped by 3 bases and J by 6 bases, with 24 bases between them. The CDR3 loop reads CASSSGPARGSGAEAFF. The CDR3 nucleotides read TGTGCCAGCAGCTCCGGACCTGCACGGGGCTCGGGGGCTGAAGCTTTCTTT.

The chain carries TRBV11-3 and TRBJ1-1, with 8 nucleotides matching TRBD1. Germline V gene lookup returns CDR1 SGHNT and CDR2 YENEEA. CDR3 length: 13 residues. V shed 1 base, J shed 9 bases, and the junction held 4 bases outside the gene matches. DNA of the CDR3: TGTGCCAGCAGCTTAGCTCAGGGGGCGCAAGCTTTCTTT. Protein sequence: CASSLAQGAQAFF.

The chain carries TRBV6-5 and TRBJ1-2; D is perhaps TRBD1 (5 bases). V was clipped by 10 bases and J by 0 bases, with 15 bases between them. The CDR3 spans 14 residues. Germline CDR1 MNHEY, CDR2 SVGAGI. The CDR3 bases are TGTGCCATCCGGGGGGACCGACCTAACTATGGCTACACCTTC. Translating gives CAIRGDRPNYGYTF.

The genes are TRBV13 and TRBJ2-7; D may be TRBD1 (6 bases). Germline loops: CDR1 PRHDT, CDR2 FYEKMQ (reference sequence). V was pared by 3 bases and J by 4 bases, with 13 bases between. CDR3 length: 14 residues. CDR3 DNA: TGTGCCAGCAGCTTCGGCAGGGGCAAGTACGAGCAGTACTTC. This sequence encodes CASSFGRGKYEQYF.